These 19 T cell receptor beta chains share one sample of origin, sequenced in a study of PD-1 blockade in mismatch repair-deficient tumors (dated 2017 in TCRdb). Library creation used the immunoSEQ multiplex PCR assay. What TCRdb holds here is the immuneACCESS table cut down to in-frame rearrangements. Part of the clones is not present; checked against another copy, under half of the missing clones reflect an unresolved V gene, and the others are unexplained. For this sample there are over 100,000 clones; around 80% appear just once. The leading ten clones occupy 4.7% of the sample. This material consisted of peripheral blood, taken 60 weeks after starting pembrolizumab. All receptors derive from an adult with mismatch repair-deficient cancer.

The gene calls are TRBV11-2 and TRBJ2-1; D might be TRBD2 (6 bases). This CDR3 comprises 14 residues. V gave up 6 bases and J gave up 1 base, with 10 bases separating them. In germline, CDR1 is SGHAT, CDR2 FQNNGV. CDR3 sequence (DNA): TGTGCCAGCAGACCGACTAGTTCCTACAATGAGCAGTTCTTC. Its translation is CASRPTSSYNEQFF.

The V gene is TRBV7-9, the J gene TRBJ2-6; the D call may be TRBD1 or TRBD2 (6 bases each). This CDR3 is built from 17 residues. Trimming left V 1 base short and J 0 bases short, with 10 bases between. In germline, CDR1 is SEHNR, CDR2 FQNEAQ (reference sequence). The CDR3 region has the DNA TGTGCCAGCAGCTTAGGGGGGCGGGACTCTGGGGCCAACGTCCTGACTTTC. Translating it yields CASSLGGRDSGANVLTF.

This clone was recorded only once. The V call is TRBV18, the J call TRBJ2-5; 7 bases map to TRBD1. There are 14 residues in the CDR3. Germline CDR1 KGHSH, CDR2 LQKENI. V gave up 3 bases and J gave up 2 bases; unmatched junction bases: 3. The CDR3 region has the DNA TGTGCCAGCTCACCGGGACAGACACAAGAGACCCAGTACTTC. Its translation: CASSPGQTQETQYF.

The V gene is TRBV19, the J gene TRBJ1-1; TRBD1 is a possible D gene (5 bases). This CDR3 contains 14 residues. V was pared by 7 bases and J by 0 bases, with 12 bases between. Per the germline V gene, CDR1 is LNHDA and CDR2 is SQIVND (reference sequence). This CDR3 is CASIASRVNTEAFF. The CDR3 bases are TGTGCCAGTATCGCAAGCAGGGTGAACACTGAAGCTTTCTTT.

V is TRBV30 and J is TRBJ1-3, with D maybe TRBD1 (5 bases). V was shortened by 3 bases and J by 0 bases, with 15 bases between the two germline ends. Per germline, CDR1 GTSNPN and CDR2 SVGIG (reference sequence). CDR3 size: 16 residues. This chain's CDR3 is CAWRQKGSFSGNTIYF. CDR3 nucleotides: TGTGCCTGGAGACAAAAGGGGAGCTTCTCTGGAAACACCATATATTTT.

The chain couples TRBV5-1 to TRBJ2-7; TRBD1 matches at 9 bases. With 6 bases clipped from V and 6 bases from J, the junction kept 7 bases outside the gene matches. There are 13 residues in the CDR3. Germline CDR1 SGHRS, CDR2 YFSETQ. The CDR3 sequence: CASNRDRDLEQYF. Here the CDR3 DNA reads TGCGCCAGCAACCGGGACAGGGACCTCGAGCAGTACTTC.

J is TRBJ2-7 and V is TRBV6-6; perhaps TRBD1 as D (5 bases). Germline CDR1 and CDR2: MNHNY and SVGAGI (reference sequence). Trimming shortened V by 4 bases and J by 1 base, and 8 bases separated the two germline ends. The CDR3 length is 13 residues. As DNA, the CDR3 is TGTGCCAGCAGTTGGGGCGGTTCCTACGAGCAGTACTTC. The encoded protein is CASSWGGSYEQYF.

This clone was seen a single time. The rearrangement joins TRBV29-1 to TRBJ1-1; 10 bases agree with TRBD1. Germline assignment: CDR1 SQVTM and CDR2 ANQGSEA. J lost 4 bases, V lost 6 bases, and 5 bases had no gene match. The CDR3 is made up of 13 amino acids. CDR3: CSVKTGGATEAFF. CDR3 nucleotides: TGCAGCGTAAAGACAGGGGGCGCCACTGAAGCTTTCTTT.

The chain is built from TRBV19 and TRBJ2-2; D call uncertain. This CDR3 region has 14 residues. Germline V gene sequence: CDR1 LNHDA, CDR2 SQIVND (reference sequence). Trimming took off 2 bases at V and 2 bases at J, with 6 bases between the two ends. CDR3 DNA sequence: TGTGCCAGTAGTATATGGCAAAACACCGGGGAGCTGTTTTTT. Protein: CASSIWQNTGELFF.

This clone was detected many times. The CDR3 DNA follows: TGTGCCAGCAGTCAAACAGGGACGGAGCAGTACTTC. Protein product: CASSQTGTEQYF. This chain links TRBV6-1 with TRBJ2-7; the D gene is possibly TRBD1 (6 bases). This CDR3 spans 12 amino acids. Trimming took off 5 bases at V and 7 bases at J, with 12 bases between the two ends. Germline V gene data show CDR1 as MNHNS and CDR2 as SASEGT.

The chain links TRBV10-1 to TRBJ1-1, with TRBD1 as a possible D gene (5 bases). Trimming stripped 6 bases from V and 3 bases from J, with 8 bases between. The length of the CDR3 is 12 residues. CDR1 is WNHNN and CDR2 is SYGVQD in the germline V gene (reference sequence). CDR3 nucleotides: TGCGCCAGCAGCGAGGGGCACACTGAAGCTTTCTTT. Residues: CASSEGHTEAFF.

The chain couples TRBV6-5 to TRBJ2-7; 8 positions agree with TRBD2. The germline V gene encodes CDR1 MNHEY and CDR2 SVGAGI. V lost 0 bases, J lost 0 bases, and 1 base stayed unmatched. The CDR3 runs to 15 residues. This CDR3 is CASSYSGTSSYEQYF. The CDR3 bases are TGTGCCAGCAGTTACTCCGGGACTAGCTCCTACGAGCAGTACTTC.

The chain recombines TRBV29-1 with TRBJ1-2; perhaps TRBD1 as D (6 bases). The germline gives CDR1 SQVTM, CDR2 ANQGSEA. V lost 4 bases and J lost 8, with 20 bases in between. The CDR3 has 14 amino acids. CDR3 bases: TGCAGCGTTGTCGTGGGGGCGCCGAATAGCGGCTACACCTTC. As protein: CSVVVGAPNSGYTF.

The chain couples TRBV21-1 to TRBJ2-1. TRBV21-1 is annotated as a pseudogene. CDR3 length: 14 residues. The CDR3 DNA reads TGTGCCAGCAGCACGCCGGGCCCTGGGGATGAGCAGTTCTTC. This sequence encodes CASSTPGPGDEQFF.

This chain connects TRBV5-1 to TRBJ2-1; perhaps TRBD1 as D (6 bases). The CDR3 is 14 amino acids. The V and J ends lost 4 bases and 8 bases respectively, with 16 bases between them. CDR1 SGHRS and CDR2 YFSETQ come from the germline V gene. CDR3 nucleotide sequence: TGCGCCAGCAGCGCCCGACAGGCGAGCGATGAGCAGTTCTTC. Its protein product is CASSARQASDEQFF.

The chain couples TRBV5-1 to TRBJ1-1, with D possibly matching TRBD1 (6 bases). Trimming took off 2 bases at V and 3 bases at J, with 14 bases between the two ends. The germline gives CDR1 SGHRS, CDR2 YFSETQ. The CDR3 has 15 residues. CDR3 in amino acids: CASSFKGGWDTEAFF. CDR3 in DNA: TGCGCCAGCAGCTTCAAGGGGGGCTGGGACACTGAAGCTTTCTTT.

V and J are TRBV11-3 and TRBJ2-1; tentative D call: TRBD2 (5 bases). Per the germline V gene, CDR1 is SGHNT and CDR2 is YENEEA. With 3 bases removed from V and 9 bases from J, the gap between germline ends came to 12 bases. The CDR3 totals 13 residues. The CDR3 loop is CASSFANRGEQFF. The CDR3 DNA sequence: TGTGCCAGCAGCTTTGCGAATCGGGGTGAGCAGTTCTTC. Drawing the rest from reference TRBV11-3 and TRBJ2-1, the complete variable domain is EAGVVQSPRYKIIEKKQPVAFWCNPISGHNTLYWYLQNLGQGPELLIRYENEEAVDDSQLPKDRFSAERLKGVDSTLKIQPAELGDSAVYLCASSFANRGEQFFGPGTRLTVL.

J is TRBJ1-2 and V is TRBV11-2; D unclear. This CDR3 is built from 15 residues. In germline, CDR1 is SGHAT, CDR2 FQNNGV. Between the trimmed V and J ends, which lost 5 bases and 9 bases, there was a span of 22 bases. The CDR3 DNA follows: TGTGCCAGCAGCCAAGAAGGTCGGAGCCCCGCTAGCTACACCTTC. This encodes CASSQEGRSPASYTF.

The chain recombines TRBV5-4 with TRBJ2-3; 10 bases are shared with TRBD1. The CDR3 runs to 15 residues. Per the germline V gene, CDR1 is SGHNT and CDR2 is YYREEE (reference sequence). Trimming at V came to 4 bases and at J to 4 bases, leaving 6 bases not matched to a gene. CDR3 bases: TGTGCCAGCAGCCGTCCCGGGACAGGGGCAGATACGCAGTATTTT. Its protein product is CASSRPGTGADTQYF.